This entry lists 31 T cell receptor beta chains sequenced from one sample in a study of breast tumors, draining lymph nodes, adjacent tissues. TCRdb independently ran MiXCR on the multiplex PCR reads; one entry per CDR3 protein. The sample includes about 230,000 distinct CDR3 sequences, roughly 30% of them seen just once. Breast cancer patients provided tissue from their axillary draining lymph nodes. Sequencing was carried out using axillary lymph node tissue. The source of these receptors is a female donor with breast cancer. Some clones in this sample may be carry-over from other donors' samples.

The chain has TRBV18 and TRBJ2-6; TRBD1 matches 7 bases. This CDR3 has 17 amino acids. Trimming at V came to 5 bases and at J to 5 bases, leaving 12 bases not matched to a gene. Germline V gives CDR1 KGHSH, CDR2 LQKENI. CDR3 amino acids: CASSAGQAGYRANVLTF. For the CDR3, the DNA is TGTGCCAGCTCAGCCGGACAGGCAGGATACAGGGCCAACGTCCTGACTTTC.

This clonotype was detected only a few times. This chain connects TRBV6-5 to TRBJ2-2; 8 nucleotides agree with TRBD2. The CDR3 extends over 17 amino acids. CDR1 is MNHEY, CDR2 SVGAGI, per germline. After removal of 5 bases from V and 0 bases from J, the junction contained 8 bases not matched to a gene. The chain's CDR3 is CASSHDFGRANTGELFF. The CDR3 DNA sequence: TGTGCCAGCAGTCACGACTTCGGGAGGGCGAACACCGGGGAGCTGTTTTTT.

On this clonotype: One base away lies a much larger clone, so this may be a sequencing read error. The chain combines TRBV20-1 with TRBJ2-7; 12 nucleotides line up with TRBD2. Looked up from germline, CDR1 is DFQATT and CDR2 is SNEGSKA (reference sequence). The CDR3 covers 14 residues. V shed 6 bases and J 6 bases; nucleotides not matched to a gene: 9. In DNA form, the CDR3 reads TGCAGTGCCTCCCGGACTAGCGGGAACTCCGAGCAGTACTTC. Residues: CSASRTSGNSEQYF.

This clonotype was seen repeatedly, ten times or more. The J gene is TRBJ2-7, the V gene TRBV7-2; no definite D call. Germline V gene lookup returns CDR1 SGHTA and CDR2 FQGNSA. Trimming took 0 bases from V and 3 from J, leaving 6 bases between them. The CDR3 has 13 residues. CDR3 sequence: CASSLAFSYEQYF. The CDR3 nucleotides are TGTGCCAGCAGCTTAGCGTTTAGCTACGAGCAGTACTTC.

This clonotype appeared many times. CDR3 protein: CASSLKGLGTQYF. DNA for the CDR3: TGTGCCAGCAGTTTAAAGGGCTTGGGGACCCAGTACTTC. V is TRBV12-3 or TRBV12-4 and J is TRBJ2-5; D remains unclear. Trimming shortened V by 2 bases and J by 7 bases, and 11 bases separated the two germline ends. This CDR3 spans 13 amino acids.

This clonotype was observed at least ten times. The genes are TRBV6-2 or TRBV6-3 and TRBJ2-6, with D maybe TRBD1 (5 bases). The V and J ends lost 6 bases and 0 bases respectively, with 12 bases between them. CDR3 size: 16 residues. CDR1 MNHEY and CDR2 SVGEGT come from the germline V gene. The CDR3 nucleotides read TGTGCCAGCAGGCAGGGTACATCCTCTGGGGCCAACGTCCTGACTTTC. Protein product: CASRQGTSSGANVLTF.

V is TRBV25-1 and J is TRBJ1-4; D is possibly TRBD1 (5 bases). V gave up 1 base and J gave up 4 bases, with 19 bases separating them. CDR1 is MGHDK, CDR2 SYGVNS, per germline. The CDR3 is 18 amino acids. The CDR3 nucleotides are TGTGCCAGCAGTGAATTAGTGGACATCCGAAGGAGTAATGAAAAACTGTTTTTT. This encodes CASSELVDIRRSNEKLFF.

This clonotype has at least ten counts. The gene calls are TRBV6-4 and TRBJ2-1; 9 bases are shared with TRBD2. After removal of 0 bases from V and 7 bases from J, the junction contained 7 bases not matched to a gene. Germline CDR1 is MRHNA and CDR2 is SNTAGT. This CDR3 spans 16 amino acids. CDR3 coding DNA: TGTGCCAGCAGTGACTCGGGACTAGCTTTTAGTAATGAGCAGTTCTTC. Its protein is CASSDSGLAFSNEQFF.

This clonotype was detected ten times or more. The V gene is TRBV7-6, the J gene TRBJ2-1, with 8 bases matching TRBD2. Per the germline V gene, CDR1 is SGHVS and CDR2 is FNYEAQ. This CDR3 is built from 15 residues. V lost 1 base and J lost 5; bases outside the gene matches: 4. The CDR3 nucleotides read TGTGCCAGCAGCTTAGGTGGGACTAGTAACAATGAGCAGTTCTTC. It yields the protein CASSLGGTSNNEQFF.

This chain joins TRBV7-4 and TRBJ2-7; the match to TRBD2 covers 8 bases. The V gene's germline CDR1 is SGHVT and CDR2 SQSDAQ. The CDR3 runs to 15 residues. Losses at the gene ends were 2 bases for V and 0 bases for J; bases not matched to a gene: 3. The CDR3 loop reads CASSLQSGGSYEQYF. CDR3 DNA sequence: TGTGCCAGCAGCTTACAGAGCGGGGGCTCCTACGAGCAGTACTTC.

Remarks on this clonotype: A junction boundary mismatches the germline segment, possibly from a read error. V gene TRBV5-1 combines with J gene TRBJ1-6; D perhaps matches TRBD1 (6 bases). There are 14 residues in the CDR3. Per germline, CDR1 SGHRS and CDR2 YFSETQ. The CDR3 protein is CASSMDSYNSPLHF. The CDR3 DNA reads as TGCGCCAGCAGCATGGACAGCTATAATTCCCCCCTCCACTTT.

This clonotype showed up many times. The chain joins TRBV7-2 to TRBJ2-7; 7 bases fit TRBD1. The CDR3 consists of 13 residues. With V trimmed by 5 bases and J by 3 bases, 4 bases remained unmatched. CDR1 and CDR2 (germline): SGHTA, FQGNSA. CDR3 nucleotide sequence: TGTGCCAGCAGCAAAGGGACAGTCTACGAGCAGTACTTC. It encodes CASSKGTVYEQYF.

This clonotype was recorded at least ten times. Germline is not matched at one junction end, which may reflect a read error. CDR3 bases: TGTGCCAGCAGCTTAGGGCCGACAGGGGGGTATGGCTACCCCTTC. This gives the protein CASSLGPTGGYGYPF. The gene calls are TRBV7-9 and TRBJ1-2, with 9 bases aligning to TRBD1. The germline CDR1 and CDR2 sequences are SEHNR and FQNEAQ (reference sequence). The length of the CDR3 is 15 residues.

This CDR3 reads CASSLGVPTDTQYF. DNA of the CDR3: TGTGCCAGCAGTTTAGGGGTTCCGACAGATACGCAGTATTTT. This sequence joins TRBV28 and TRBJ2-3; D unresolved. V lost 2 bases, J lost 3 bases, and 9 bases lay in between. The germline V gene has CDR1 MDHEN and CDR2 SYDVKM. This CDR3 has 14 residues.

This chain uses TRBV27 with TRBJ2-2; D gene ambiguous. Germline CDR1 and CDR2: MNHEY and SMNVEV (reference sequence). V lost 7 bases and J lost 0, with 9 bases in between. The CDR3 consists of 14 residues. The CDR3 loop is CASNGLANTGELFF. As DNA, the CDR3 is TGTGCCAGCAACGGCCTCGCGAACACCGGGGAGCTGTTTTTT.

Ten or more counts support this clonotype. This chain links TRBV27 with TRBJ2-1, with 9 bases lining up with TRBD1. The CDR3 covers 15 residues. Per the germline V gene, CDR1 is MNHEY and CDR2 is SMNVEV (reference sequence). V lost 5 bases and J lost 4; bases outside the gene matches: 6. Here the CDR3 reads CASSASGQGYNEQFF. Here the CDR3 DNA reads TGTGCCAGCAGTGCCTCGGGACAGGGTTACAATGAGCAGTTCTTC.

The rearrangement joins TRBV6-1 to TRBJ1-2, with 7 bases matching TRBD1. V gave up 2 bases and J gave up 0 bases; unmatched junction bases: 12. The CDR3 is 18 amino acids. CDR1 and CDR2 (germline): MNHNS, SASEGT. The CDR3 bases are TGTGCCAGCAGTGAAATGTGGACAGGTACTCTAGCTAACTATGGCTACACCTTC. Amino acid sequence: CASSEMWTGTLANYGYTF.

The table lists this clonotype with many counts. This chain links TRBV7-9 with TRBJ2-1, with 11 bases fitting TRBD2. Germline V CDR1 and CDR2: SEHNR, FQNEAQ (reference sequence). This CDR3 has 16 amino acids. V dropped 5 bases and J dropped 6; count of bases not matched to a gene: 9. The CDR3 sequence: CASSQLAGAVGNEQFF. The CDR3 DNA sequence: TGTGCCAGCAGCCAACTAGCGGGAGCGGTGGGCAATGAGCAGTTCTTC.

This clonotype was recorded a few times. The chain carries TRBV20-1 and TRBJ1-3, with 11 bases fitting TRBD1. V lost 7 bases and J lost 3; bases outside the gene matches: 14. The germline gives CDR1 DFQATT, CDR2 SNEGSKA (reference sequence). The CDR3 spans 17 residues. In DNA, the CDR3 is TGCAGTGTGCAAAGGGCCGGGACAGGGGGATTTGGAAACACCATATATTTT. Translating gives CSVQRAGTGGFGNTIYF.

At least ten counts were recorded for this clonotype. The chain couples TRBV27 to TRBJ1-6, with D tentatively TRBD1 (6 bases). Between the trimmed V and J ends, which lost 6 bases and 5 bases, there was a span of 11 bases. Germline CDR1 MNHEY, CDR2 SMNVEV (reference sequence). CDR3 size: 14 residues. DNA for the CDR3: TGTGCCAGCAGGAAGGGGGTCAATAATTCACCCCTCCACTTT. This translates into CASRKGVNNSPLHF.

This clonotype was seen more than once but under ten times. The V and J genes are TRBV6-2 or TRBV6-3 and TRBJ2-1; 11 nucleotides match TRBD2. Germline assignment: CDR1 MNHEY and CDR2 SVGEGT. With V trimmed by 6 bases and J by 7 bases, 11 bases remained unmatched. The CDR3 covers 16 residues. CDR3 in amino acids: CASSGSGRAWGNEQFF. CDR3 bases: TGTGCCAGCAGCGGTAGCGGGAGGGCGTGGGGGAATGAGCAGTTCTTC.

The J gene is TRBJ2-7, the V gene TRBV20-1, with 10 bases lining up with TRBD2. Looked up from germline, CDR1 is DFQATT and CDR2 is SNEGSKA (reference sequence). V shed 0 bases and J 1 base; nucleotides not matched to a gene: 3. The CDR3 sequence is 15 residues long. CDR3 in DNA: TGCAGTGCTAGAGATAGCGGGAGGCCATCCTACGAGCAGTACTTC. Its protein product is CSARDSGRPSYEQYF.

This clonotype was recorded many times. CDR3 region: CASSRQPPQPQHF. The CDR3 bases are TGTGCCAGCAGCCGACAGCCCCCCCAGCCCCAGCATTTT. The V call is TRBV7-2, the J call TRBJ1-5, with D tentatively TRBD1 (5 bases). The V end lost 5 bases, the J end lost 7 bases, and 12 bases lay between the germline ends. CDR3 length: 13 residues. Germline CDR1 SGHTA, CDR2 FQGNSA.

The chain couples TRBV7-9 to TRBJ2-7; D may be TRBD2 (5 bases). Germline CDR1 and CDR2: SEHNR and FQNEAQ (reference sequence). Trimming removed 1 base at V and 5 bases at J, with 15 bases between. This CDR3 is built from 15 residues. The chain's CDR3 is CASSLGPGGHHEQYF. The DNA for the CDR3 is TGTGCCAGCAGCTTAGGTCCGGGCGGGCATCACGAGCAGTACTTC.

Notes on this clonotype: The DNA is left out, because the CDR3 cannot be placed on it with certainty; the CDR3 is given as TCRdb lists it. The chain is built from TRBV7-9 and TRBJ2-5; the table assigns TRBD2, which was not confirmed against the DNA. The germline gives CDR1 SEHNR, CDR2 FQNEAQ (reference sequence). The length of the CDR3 is 19 amino acids, counting both ends. CDR3 sequence: CASSIYLCSVVEEKETQYF.

The table lists this clonotype with many counts. The chain combines TRBV6-5 with TRBJ1-6; 11 nucleotides align to TRBD1. Trimming at V came to 2 bases and at J to 8 bases, leaving 2 bases not matched to a gene. The germline V gene has CDR1 MNHEY and CDR2 SVGAGI. The CDR3 spans 15 residues. CDR3 sequence: CASSYGDRGDSPLHF. In DNA form, the CDR3 reads TGTGCCAGCAGTTACGGGGACAGGGGGGATTCACCCCTCCACTTT.

This clonotype was counted at least ten times. This chain links TRBV9 with TRBJ2-3; TRBD2 matches at 7 bases. V shed 1 base and J 3 bases; nucleotides not matched to a gene: 14. This CDR3 is built from 18 residues. Per the germline V gene, CDR1 is SGDLS and CDR2 is YYNGEE. The DNA of the CDR3 is TGTGCCAGCAGCGTAAGTCTAGCGGAAGGGATACTTACAGATACGCAGTATTTT. It specifies CASSVSLAEGILTDTQYF.

The sample holds many counts of this clonotype. The chain employs TRBV29-1 and TRBJ2-3; D gene unclear. Deletions cut 5 bases from V and 0 bases from J, with 18 bases between. Germline V lookup: CDR1 SQVTM, CDR2 ANQGSEA. This CDR3 has 16 amino acids. The CDR3 DNA sequence: TGCAGCGTTCTCGGCACCAATGGGTCTAGCACAGATACGCAGTATTTT. Its protein product is CSVLGTNGSSTDTQYF.

The CDR3 spells CASSFGSEPTYEQYF. CDR3 coding DNA: TGTGCCAGCAGTTTTGGAAGCGAACCAACCTACGAGCAGTACTTC. The J gene is TRBJ2-7, the V gene TRBV28; D is undetermined. V shed 3 bases and J shed 2 bases, with 14 bases lying between them. The germline V gene has CDR1 MDHEN and CDR2 SYDVKM. The CDR3 is made up of 15 amino acids.

Comment on this clonotype: The junction does not match germline at one end; this may be a read error. The rearrangement uses TRBV24-1 and TRBJ2-3; tentative D call: TRBD2 (6 bases). CDR1 and CDR2 (germline): KGHDR, SFDVKD. The length of the CDR3 is 14 residues. CDR3 loop: CAPRAHGGGDTQYF. The CDR3 nucleotides read TGTGCCCCCAGGGCCCACGGCGGAGGGGATACGCAGTATTTT.

This clonotype was seen many times. For the CDR3, the DNA is TGTGCCAGCAGCGTAAGCCGGGTTCCCTACAATGAGCAGTTCTTC. The encoded protein is CASSVSRVPYNEQFF. The V call is TRBV9, the J call TRBJ2-1, with D unclear. V was pared by 1 base and J by 2 bases, with 10 bases between. The CDR3 has 15 residues. In germline, CDR1 is SGDLS, CDR2 YYNGEE.